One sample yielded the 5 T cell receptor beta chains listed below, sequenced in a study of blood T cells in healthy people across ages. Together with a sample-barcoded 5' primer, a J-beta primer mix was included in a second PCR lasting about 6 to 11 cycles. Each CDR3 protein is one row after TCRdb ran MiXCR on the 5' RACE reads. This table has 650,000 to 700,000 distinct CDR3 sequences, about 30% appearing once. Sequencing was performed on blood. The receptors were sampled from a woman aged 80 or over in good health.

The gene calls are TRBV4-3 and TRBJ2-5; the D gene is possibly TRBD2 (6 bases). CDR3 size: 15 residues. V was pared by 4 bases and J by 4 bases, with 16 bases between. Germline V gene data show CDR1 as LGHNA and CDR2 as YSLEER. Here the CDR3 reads CASSPRGVSGETQYF. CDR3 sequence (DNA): TGCGCCAGCAGCCCACGCGGGGTAAGCGGAGAGACCCAGTACTTC.

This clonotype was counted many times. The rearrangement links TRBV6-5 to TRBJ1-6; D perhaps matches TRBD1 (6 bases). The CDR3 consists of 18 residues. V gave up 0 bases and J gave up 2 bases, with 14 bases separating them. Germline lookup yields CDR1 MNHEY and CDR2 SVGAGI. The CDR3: CASSYSRQGRTYNSPLHF. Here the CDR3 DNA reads TGTGCCAGCAGTTACTCACGGCAGGGGAGAACCTATAATTCACCCCTCCACTTT.

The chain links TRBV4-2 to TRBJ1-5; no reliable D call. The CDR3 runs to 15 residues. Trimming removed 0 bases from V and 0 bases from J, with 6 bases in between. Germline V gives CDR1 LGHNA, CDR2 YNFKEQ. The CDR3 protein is CASSQDQASNQPQHF. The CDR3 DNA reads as TGTGCCAGCAGCCAAGATCAAGCTAGCAATCAGCCCCAGCATTTT.

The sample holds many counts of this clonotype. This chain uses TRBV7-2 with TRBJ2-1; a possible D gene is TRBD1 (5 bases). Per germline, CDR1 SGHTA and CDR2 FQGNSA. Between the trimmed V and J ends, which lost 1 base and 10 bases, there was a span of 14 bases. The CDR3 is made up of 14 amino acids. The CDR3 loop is CASSLGVVGQEQFF. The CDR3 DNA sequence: TGTGCCAGCAGCTTAGGGGTCGTGGGGCAGGAGCAGTTCTTC.

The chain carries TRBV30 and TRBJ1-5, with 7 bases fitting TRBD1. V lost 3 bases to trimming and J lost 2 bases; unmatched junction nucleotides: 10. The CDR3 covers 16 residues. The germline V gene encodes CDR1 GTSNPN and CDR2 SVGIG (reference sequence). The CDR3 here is CAWSYNRGGGNQPQHF. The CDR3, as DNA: TGTGCCTGGAGCTATAACAGGGGAGGAGGCAATCAGCCCCAGCATTTT.